The 5 T cell receptor beta chains below were found in one sample sequenced in a study of tumor and adjacent non-tumor tissue in lung cancer. TCRbeta libraries were built with three rounds of nested PCR, modified from ARM-PCR. One entry per CDR3 protein, called by TCRdb with MiXCR from the multiplex PCR reads. The data show about 110,000 distinct CDR3 sequences, with more than 60% seen just once and around a third held by the top ten. No cell sorting was done before RNA was extracted from the tissue. Sequencing was carried out using lung tumor tissue. Every receptor here comes from a woman aged 55-70 years with non-small cell lung cancer.

There are many counts of this clonotype. The chain links TRBV10-3 to TRBJ2-1; a weak D match, TRBD1 (7 bases). CDR3 length equals 14 residues. V lost 8 bases and J lost 5, with 16 bases in between. Germline CDR1 ENHRY, CDR2 SYGVKD. The CDR3 spells CAIGGTAINNEQFF. The CDR3 nucleotides are TGTGCCATCGGAGGGACAGCTATTAACAATGAGCAGTTCTTC.

Many counts were recorded for this clonotype. The chain employs TRBV4-3 and TRBJ1-2; weak D call: TRBD1 (5 bases). The germline CDR1 and CDR2 sequences are LGHNA and YSLEER. The CDR3 has 15 amino acids. The V end was cut by 0 bases, the J end by 0 bases, with 8 bases between. In nucleotides, the CDR3 is TGCGCCAGCAGCCAAGAGTGGGGCTCTAACTATGGCTACACCTTC. This gives the protein CASSQEWGSNYGYTF.

A few counts support this clonotype. A read error is possible here, since a much larger clone lies one base away. The rearrangement joins TRBV20-1 to TRBJ2-1, with 7 bases identical to TRBD1. Germline V gene data show CDR1 as DFQATT and CDR2 as SNEGSKA (reference sequence). This CDR3 is built from 17 residues. CDR3 bases: TGCAATGCTAGAGCCGTCGAGGGGGCAAAGCCTTCCAATGAGCAGTTCTTC. Residues: CNARAVEGAKPSNEQFF.

Concerning this clonotype: This likely comes from a read error, as the CDR3 has no conserved phenylalanine or tryptophan at its end. The gene calls are TRBV20-1 and TRBJ2-7; a possible D gene is TRBD1 (6 bases). Trimming cost V 5 bases and J 0 bases, with 8 bases left between them. The germline V gene encodes CDR1 DFQATT and CDR2 SNEGSKA (reference sequence). The CDR3 extends over 12 amino acids. Here the CDR3 DNA reads TGCAGTGCTGCGGACAGCTCCTACGAGCAGTACTCT. Translating gives CSAADSSYEQYS.

This clonotype is medium-sized within its sample. The chain recombines TRBV6-2 or TRBV6-3 with TRBJ2-5; no definite D call. CDR3 size: 12 residues. CDR1 and CDR2 from the germline V gene are MNHEY and SVGEGT. V lost 7 bases and J 9 bases, leaving 15 bases between the germline ends. As DNA, the CDR3 is TGTGCCAGCATCTCCCGAGAGATGTCCCAGTACTTC. It codes for CASISREMSQYF.